The present T cell receptor (beta chain) was sequenced within a study of breast tumors, draining lymph nodes, adjacent tissues. Study findings and constraints: Tumor T cell lymph node origin was a supported hypothesis, not proven. Compared with basal-like, luminal-like tumors shared significantly more repertoire with nontumor tissue. Data fit most tumor T cells coming from lymph node, expanding in tumor. Tumor repertoires ranked between lymph nodes and nontumor tissue in diversity, with V and J gene preferences.

The lymph nodes were axillary draining lymph nodes from breast cancer patients. Unmatched junction bases numbered 10, after V lost 2 bases and J lost 2 bases. This CDR3 comprises 17 residues. Germline CDR1 MDHEN, CDR2 SYDVKM. TCRdb fed the multiplex PCR reads into MiXCR, producing one record per CDR3 protein. The table shows 200,000 or so distinct CDR3 sequences, with 31% occurring only once. Worth noting for this clonotype: Its antigen is unidentified.

Sequenced input: axillary lymph node tissue. This TCR was recovered from a female donor with breast cancer. Some clones in this sample may be carry-over from other donors' samples. The rearrangement joins TRBV28 to TRBJ2-3, with 7 positions matching TRBD2. The chain's CDR3 is CASSLSPLGGFTDTQYF. The CDR3 bases are TGTGCCAGCAGTTTAAGCCCCCTGGGGGGGTTCACAGATACGCAGTATTTT.